The rows below give T cell receptor beta chains drawn from one sample of a study of blood T cell repertoires in COVID-19. TCRdb keeps only in-frame clones here, not all; method: immunoSEQ multiplex PCR. Of about 290,000 clones in the sample, roughly 80% were seen once. Sequencing was carried out using peripheral blood. These receptors were collected from a woman in her 50s with active or convalescent COVID-19. Both conserved end residues are part of each CDR3. D genes are given only for firm matches.

TRBJ1-6,-,TRBV28,TGTGCCAGCAGAACCAACGCCCAGAATTCACCCCTCCACTTT,CASRTNAQNSPLHF
TRBJ1-2,-,TRBV2,TGTGCCAGCAGCCCACAGGGAGGGTATGGCTACACCTTC,CASSPQGGYGYTF
TRBJ1-2,-,TRBV28,TGTGCCAGCAGACTCTCTAACTATGGCTACACCTTC,CASRLSNYGYTF
TRBJ2-7,-,TRBV7-8,TGTGCCAGCAGCCAGGGGGGGGTGGCGCGCGAGCAGTACTTC,CASSQGGVAREQYF
TRBJ1-2,TRBD1,TRBV27,TGTGCCAGCAGTCATGGGACAGTGAAGAACTATGGCTACACCTTC,CASSHGTVKNYGYTF
TRBJ2-5,-,TRBV5-8,TGTGCCAGCAGCTTGGAACTAGCTATGTACCAAGAGACCCAGTACTTC,CASSLELAMYQETQYF
TRBJ2-2,TRBD1,TRBV11-2,TGTGCCAGCAGCTTGCAGGGGGCAAACACCGGGGAGCTGTTTTTT,CASSLQGANTGELFF
TRBJ2-2,-,TRBV11-2,TGTGCCAGCAGCTTAGGGGGAGCCACCGGGGAGCTGTTTTTT,CASSLGGATGELFF
TRBJ1-1,-,TRBV7-8,TGTGCCAGCAGCTTATCCACAGGGACGTCTGAAGCTTTCTTT,CASSLSTGTSEAFF
TRBJ1-2,TRBD1,TRBV6-5,TGTGCCAGCAGGGACAGGGTTCCCATGAACTATGGCTACACCTTC,CASRDRVPMNYGYTF
TRBJ2-7,TRBD2,TRBV28,TGTGCCAGCAGTTCCGGCGGGGGGGCCACCTACGAGCAGTACTTC,CASSSGGGATYEQYF